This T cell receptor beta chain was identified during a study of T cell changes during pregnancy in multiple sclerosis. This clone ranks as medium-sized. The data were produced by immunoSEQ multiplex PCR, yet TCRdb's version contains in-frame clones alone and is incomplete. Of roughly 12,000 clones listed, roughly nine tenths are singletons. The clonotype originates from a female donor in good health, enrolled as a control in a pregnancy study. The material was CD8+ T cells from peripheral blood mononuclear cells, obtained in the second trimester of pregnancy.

The DNA of the CDR3 is TGTGCCAGCAGTGACTCTGACAGGGCCGAGCAGTTCTTC. Amino acid sequence: CASSDSDRAEQFF. The V and J genes are TRBV6-4 and TRBJ2-1; TRBD1 matches 7 bases. The V segment lost 0 bases and the J segment 10 bases; nucleotides outside the gene matches: 3. The germline V gene encodes CDR1 MRHNA and CDR2 SNTAGT. The CDR3 loop spans 13 amino acids.